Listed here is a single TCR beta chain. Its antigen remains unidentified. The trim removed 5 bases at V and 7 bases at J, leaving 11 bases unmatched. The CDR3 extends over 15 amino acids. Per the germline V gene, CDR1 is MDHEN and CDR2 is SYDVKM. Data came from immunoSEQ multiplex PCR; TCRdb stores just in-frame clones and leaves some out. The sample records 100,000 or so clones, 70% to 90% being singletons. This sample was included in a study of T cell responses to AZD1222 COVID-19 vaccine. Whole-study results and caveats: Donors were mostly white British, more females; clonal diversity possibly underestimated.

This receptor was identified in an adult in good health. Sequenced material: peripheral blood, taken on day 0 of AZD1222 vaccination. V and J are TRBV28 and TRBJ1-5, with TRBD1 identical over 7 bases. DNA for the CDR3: TGTGCCAGCAGTCCAAGACAGGGCCGAGAGCAGCCCCAGCATTTT. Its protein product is CASSPRQGREQPQHF.